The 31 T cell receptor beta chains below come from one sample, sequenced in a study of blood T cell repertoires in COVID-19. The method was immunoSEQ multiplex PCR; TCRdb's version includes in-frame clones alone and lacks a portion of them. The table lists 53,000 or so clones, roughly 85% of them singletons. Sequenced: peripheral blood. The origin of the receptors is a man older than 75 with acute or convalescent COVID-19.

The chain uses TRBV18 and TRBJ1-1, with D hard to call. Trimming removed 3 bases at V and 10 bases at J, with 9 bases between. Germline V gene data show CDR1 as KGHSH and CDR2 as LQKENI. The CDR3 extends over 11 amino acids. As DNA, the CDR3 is TGTGCCAGCTCACCGGGAGGTGGAGCTTTCTTT. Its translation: CASSPGGGAFF.

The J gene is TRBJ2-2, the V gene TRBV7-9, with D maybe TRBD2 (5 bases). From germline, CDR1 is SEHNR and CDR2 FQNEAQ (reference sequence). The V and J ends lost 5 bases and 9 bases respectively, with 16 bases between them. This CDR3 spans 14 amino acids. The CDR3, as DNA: TGTGCCAGCAGCAAACTCCGGGGTATCCGGGAGCTGTTTTTT. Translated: CASSKLRGIRELFF. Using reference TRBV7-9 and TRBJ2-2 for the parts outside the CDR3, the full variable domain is DTGVSQNPRHKITKRGQNVTFRCDPISEHNRLYWYRQTLGQGPEFLTYFQNEAQLEKSRLLSDRFSAERPKGSFSTLEIQRTEQGDSAMYLCASSKLRGIRELFFGEGSRLTVL.

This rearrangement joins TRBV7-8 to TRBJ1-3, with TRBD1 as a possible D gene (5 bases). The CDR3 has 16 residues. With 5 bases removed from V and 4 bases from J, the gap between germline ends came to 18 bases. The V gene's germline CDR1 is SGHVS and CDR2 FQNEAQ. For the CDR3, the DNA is TGTGCCAGCAGCCCATGGGGCAGGGAAGAAGGAAACACCATATATTTT. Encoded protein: CASSPWGREEGNTIYF.

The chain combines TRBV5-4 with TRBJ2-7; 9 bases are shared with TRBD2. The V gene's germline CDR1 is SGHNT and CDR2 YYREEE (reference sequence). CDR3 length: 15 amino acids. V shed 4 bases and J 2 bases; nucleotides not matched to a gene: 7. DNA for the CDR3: TGTGCCAGCAGCCGTCCCGCGGGGGGGGCCTACGAGCAGTACTTC. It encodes CASSRPAGGAYEQYF.

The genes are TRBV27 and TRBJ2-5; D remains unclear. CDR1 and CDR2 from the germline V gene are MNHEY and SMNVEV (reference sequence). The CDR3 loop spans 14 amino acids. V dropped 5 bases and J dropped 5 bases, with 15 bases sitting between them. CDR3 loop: CASSRNKHGETQYF. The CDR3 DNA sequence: TGTGCCAGCAGTCGTAACAAGCACGGGGAGACCCAGTACTTC.

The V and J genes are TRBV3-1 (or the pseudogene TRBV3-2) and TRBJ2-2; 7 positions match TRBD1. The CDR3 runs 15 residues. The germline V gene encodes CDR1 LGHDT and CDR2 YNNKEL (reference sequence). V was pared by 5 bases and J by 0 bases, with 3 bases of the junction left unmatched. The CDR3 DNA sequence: TGTGCCAGCAGCAAAGGGGGCTCGAACACCGGGGAGCTGTTTTTT. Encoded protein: CASSKGGSNTGELFF.

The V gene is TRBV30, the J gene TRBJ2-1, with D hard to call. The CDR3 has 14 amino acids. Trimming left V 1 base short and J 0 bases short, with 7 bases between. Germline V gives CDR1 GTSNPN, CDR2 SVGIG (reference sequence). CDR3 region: CAWSGQFSYNEQFF. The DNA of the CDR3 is TGTGCCTGGAGTGGGCAGTTCTCCTACAATGAGCAGTTCTTC. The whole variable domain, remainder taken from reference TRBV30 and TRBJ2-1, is SQTIHQWPATLVQPVGSPLSLECTVEGTSNPNLYWYRQAAGRGLQLLFYSVGIGQISSEVPQNLSASRPQDRQFILSSKKLLLSDSGFYLCAWSGQFSYNEQFFGPGTRLTVL.

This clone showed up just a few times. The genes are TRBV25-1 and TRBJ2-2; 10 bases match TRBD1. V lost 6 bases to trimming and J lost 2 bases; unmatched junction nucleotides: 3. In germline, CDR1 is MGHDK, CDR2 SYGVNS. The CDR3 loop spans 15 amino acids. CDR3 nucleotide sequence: TGTGCCAGCAGCGGGACAGGGGCTAACACCGGGGAGCTGTTTTTT. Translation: CASSGTGANTGELFF.

CDR3 in amino acids: CASSFPTGTTYEQYF. The CDR3 DNA reads as TGTGCCAGCAGTTTCCCGACAGGGACCACCTACGAGCAGTACTTC. The chain couples TRBV6-2 or TRBV6-3 to TRBJ2-7; 7 nucleotides agree with TRBD1. V dropped 4 bases and J dropped 2; count of bases not matched to a gene: 8. The CDR3 has 15 residues. In germline, CDR1 is MNHEY, CDR2 SVGEGT.

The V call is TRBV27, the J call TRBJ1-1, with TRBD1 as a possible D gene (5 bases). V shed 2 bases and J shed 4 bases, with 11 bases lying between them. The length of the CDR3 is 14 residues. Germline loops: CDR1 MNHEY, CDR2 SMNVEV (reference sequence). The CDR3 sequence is CASSLGQGSTEAFF. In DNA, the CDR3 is TGTGCCAGCAGTTTAGGTCAGGGAAGCACTGAAGCTTTCTTT.

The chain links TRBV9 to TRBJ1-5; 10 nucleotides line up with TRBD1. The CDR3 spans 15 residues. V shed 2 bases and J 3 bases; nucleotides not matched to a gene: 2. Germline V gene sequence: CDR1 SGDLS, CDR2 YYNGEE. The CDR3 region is CASSVGQGYNQPQHF. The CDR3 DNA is TGTGCCAGCAGCGTGGGACAGGGGTACAATCAGCCCCAGCATTTT.

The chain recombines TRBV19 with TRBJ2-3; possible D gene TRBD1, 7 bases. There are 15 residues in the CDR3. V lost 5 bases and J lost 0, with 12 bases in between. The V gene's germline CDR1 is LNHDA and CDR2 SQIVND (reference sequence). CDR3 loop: CASSAGQTSTDTQYF. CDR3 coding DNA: TGTGCCAGTAGTGCGGGACAGACTAGCACAGATACGCAGTATTTT.

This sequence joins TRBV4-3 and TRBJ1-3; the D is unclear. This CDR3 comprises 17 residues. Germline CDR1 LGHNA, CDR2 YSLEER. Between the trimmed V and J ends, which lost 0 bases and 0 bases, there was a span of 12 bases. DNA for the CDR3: TGCGCCAGCAGCCAAGATCCATCCTTGGCCTCTGGAAACACCATATATTTT. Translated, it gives CASSQDPSLASGNTIYF.

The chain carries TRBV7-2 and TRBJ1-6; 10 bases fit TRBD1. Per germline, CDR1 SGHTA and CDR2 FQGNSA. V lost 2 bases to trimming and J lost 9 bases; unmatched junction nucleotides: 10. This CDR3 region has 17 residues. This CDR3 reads CASSLSRPGDRGSPLHF. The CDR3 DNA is TGTGCCAGCAGCTTATCGAGACCGGGGGACAGGGGTTCACCCCTCCACTTT.

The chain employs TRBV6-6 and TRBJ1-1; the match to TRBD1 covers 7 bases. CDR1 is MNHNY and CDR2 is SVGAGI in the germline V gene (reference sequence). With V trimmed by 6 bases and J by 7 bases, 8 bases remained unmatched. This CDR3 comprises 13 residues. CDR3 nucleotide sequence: TGTGCCAGCAGACCTAGACAGGGTCGTGAAGCTTTCTTT. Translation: CASRPRQGREAFF.

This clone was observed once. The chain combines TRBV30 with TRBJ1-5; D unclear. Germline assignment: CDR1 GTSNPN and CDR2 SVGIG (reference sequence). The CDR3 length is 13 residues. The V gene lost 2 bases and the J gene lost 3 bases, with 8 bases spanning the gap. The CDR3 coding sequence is TGTGCCTGGAGTTCCCGTCCCAATCAGCCCCAGCATTTT. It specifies CAWSSRPNQPQHF.

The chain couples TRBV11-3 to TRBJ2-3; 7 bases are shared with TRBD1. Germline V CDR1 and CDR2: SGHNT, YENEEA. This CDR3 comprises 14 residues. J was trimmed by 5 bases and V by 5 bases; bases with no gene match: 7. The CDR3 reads CASSIRDSGDTQYF. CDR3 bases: TGTGCCAGCAGCATAAGGGACAGTGGAGATACGCAGTATTTT.

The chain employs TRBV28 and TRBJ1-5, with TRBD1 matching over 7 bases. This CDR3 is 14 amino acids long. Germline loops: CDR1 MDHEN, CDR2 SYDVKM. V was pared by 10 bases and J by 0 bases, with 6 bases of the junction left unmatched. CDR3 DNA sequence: TGTGCCACAGGGGGTACAATTAGCAATCAGCCCCAGCATTTT. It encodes CATGGTISNQPQHF.

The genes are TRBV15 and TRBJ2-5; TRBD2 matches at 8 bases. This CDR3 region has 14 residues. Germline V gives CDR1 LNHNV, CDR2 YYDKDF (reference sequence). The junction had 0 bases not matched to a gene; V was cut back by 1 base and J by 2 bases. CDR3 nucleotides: TGTGCCACCAGCAGAGGCGGGGGGCAAGAGACCCAGTACTTC. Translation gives CATSRGGGQETQYF.

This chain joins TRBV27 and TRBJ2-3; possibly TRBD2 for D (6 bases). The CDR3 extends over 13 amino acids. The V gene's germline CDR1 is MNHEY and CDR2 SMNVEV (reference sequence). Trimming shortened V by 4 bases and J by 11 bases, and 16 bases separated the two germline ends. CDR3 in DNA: TGTGCCAGCAGTTCCCGGGACTCCGAGAAGCAGTATTTT. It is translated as CASSSRDSEKQYF.

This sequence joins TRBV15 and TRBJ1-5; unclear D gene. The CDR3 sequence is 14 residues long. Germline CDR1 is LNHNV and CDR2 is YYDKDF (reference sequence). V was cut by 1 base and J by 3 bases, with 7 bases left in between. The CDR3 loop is CATSRGGYNQPQHF. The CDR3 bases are TGTGCCACCAGCAGAGGCGGTTACAATCAGCCCCAGCATTTT.

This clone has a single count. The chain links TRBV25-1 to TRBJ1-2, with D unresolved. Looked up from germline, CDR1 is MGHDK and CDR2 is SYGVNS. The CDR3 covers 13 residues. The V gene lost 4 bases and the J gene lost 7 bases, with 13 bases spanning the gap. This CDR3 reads CASSVGSNGGYTF. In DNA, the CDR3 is TGTGCCAGCAGTGTTGGGAGCAATGGTGGCTACACCTTC.

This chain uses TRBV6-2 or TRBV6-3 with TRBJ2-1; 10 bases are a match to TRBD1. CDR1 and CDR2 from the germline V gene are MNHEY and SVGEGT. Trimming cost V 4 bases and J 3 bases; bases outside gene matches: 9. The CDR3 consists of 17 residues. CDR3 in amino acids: CASSWAGTGDLYNEQFF. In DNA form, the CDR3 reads TGTGCCAGCAGTTGGGCCGGGACAGGGGATCTCTACAATGAGCAGTTCTTC.

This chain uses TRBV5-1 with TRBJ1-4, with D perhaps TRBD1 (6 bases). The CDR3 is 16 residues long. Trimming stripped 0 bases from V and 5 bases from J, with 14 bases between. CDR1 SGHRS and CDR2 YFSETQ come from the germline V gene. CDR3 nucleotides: TGCGCCAGCAGCTTGGCCGTGGCAGGACAGAATGAAAAACTGTTTTTT. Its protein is CASSLAVAGQNEKLFF.

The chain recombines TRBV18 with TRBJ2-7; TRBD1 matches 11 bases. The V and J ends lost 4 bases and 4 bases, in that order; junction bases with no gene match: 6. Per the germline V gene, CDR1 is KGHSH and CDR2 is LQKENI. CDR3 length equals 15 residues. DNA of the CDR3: TGTGCCAGCTCACTTCCGGGACAGGGGGTTTACGAGCAGTACTTC. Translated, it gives CASSLPGQGVYEQYF.

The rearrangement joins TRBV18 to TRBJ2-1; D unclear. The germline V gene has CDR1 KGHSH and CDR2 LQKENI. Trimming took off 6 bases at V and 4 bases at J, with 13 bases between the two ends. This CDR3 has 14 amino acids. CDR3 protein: CASSARGLYNEQFF. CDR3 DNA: TGTGCCAGCTCCGCCCGAGGTTTGTACAATGAGCAGTTCTTC.

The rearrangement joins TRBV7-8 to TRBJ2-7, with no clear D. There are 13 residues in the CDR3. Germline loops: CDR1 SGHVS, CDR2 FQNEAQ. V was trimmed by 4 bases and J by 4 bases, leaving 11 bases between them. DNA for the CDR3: TGTGCCAGCAGCTCCCCCAGGTTGTACGAGCAGTACTTC. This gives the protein CASSSPRLYEQYF.

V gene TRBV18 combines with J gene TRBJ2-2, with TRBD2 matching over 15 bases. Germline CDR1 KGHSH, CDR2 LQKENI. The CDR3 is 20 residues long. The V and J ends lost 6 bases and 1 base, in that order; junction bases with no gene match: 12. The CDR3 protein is CASSPDAGLAGGRNTGELFF. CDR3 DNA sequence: TGTGCCAGCTCCCCAGATGCCGGACTAGCGGGGGGGCGGAACACCGGGGAGCTGTTTTTT.

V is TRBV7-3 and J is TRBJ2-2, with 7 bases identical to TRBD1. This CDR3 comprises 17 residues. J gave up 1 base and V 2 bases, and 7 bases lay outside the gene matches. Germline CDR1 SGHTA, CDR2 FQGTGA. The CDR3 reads CASSLVSTGWNTGELFF. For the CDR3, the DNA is TGTGCCAGCAGCTTAGTTTCGACAGGGTGGAACACCGGGGAGCTGTTTTTT.

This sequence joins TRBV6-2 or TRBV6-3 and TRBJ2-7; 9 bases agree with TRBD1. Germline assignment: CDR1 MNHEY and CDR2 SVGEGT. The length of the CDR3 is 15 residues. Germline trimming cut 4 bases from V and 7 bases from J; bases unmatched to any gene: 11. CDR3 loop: CASSSPGTGSEEQYF. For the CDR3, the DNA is TGTGCCAGCAGTTCCCCCGGGACAGGGTCCGAGGAGCAGTACTTC.

In DNA form, the CDR3 reads TGTGCCAGCCAGAAAAACGAGCAGTACTTC. Its translation: CASQKNEQYF. V and J are TRBV6-5 and TRBJ2-7; D remains ambiguous. CDR3 length equals 10 residues. Germline V gene data show CDR1 as MNHEY and CDR2 as SVGAGI. V gave up 8 bases and J gave up 5 bases, with 7 bases separating them.